Included here is one TCR beta chain sequence, with context. This sample was included in a study of blood T cells in healthy people across ages. A second about 7 to 12 cycle PCR used barcoded and J-beta primers. Via MiXCR, TCRdb re-called the 5' RACE reads, giving one row per CDR3 protein. Of 890,000 or so distinct CDR3 sequences listed, about 62% are singletons. Deletions cut 4 bases from V and 0 bases from J, with 12 bases between. The CDR3 is 15 residues long. Germline CDR1 DFQATT, CDR2 SNEGSKA (reference sequence). This chain uses TRBV20-1 with TRBJ1-4, with D perhaps matching TRBD1 (5 bases). The sequence was collected from a man aged 25 to 40 in good health. Sequenced sample: blood. For the CDR3, the DNA is TGCAGTGCTACCCTGACAGACCCAACTAATGAAAAACTGTTTTTT. This sequence encodes CSATLTDPTNEKLFF.